Following are 8 T cell receptor beta chains from one sample sequenced in a study of read filtering for tumor transcriptome and immune sequencing. From approximately 430 ng of RNA, a library with molecular barcoded alpha/delta and beta/gamma adaptors was made. TCRdb reanalysed the reads using MiXCR and keeps one entry per CDR3 protein. The sample holds fewer than 100,000 distinct CDR3 sequences; about 12% are singletons and the top ten take around 14%. Sequenced input: a population of CD138-negative cells sorted from bone marrow. The receptors were sampled from a donor over 35 with multiple myeloma.

This clonotype was seen repeatedly, ten times or more. The chain is built from TRBV20-1 and TRBJ1-5; TRBD1 is a possible D gene (6 bases). This CDR3 region has 16 residues. The germline V gene has CDR1 DFQATT and CDR2 SNEGSKA (reference sequence). V was shortened by 5 bases and J by 9 bases, with 26 bases between the two germline ends. CDR3 in DNA: TGCAGTGCTCCCCCCCGGTGGGGACAACGGGGTTCGCCCCAGCATTTT. Translation gives CSAPPRWGQRGSPQHF.

This clonotype was counted at least ten times. The gene calls are TRBV5-1 and TRBJ1-1, with D uncertain. CDR1 is SGHRS, CDR2 YFSETQ, per germline. The CDR3 is 11 amino acids. V was clipped by 6 bases and J by 7 bases, with 10 bases between them. CDR3 in DNA: TGCGCCAGCAAGGAGGCCAGTGAAGCTTTCTTT. Its protein product is CASKEASEAFF.

The sample holds many counts of this clonotype. V gene TRBV18 combines with J gene TRBJ2-2; a weak D match, TRBD2 (5 bases). The CDR3 loop spans 11 amino acids. CDR1 and CDR2 (germline): KGHSH, LQKENI. The CDR3 loop is CTSGNTGELFF. The CDR3 DNA is TGTACGAGCGGGAACACCGGGGAGCTGTTTTTT.

This clonotype was picked up a small number of times. The chain links TRBV3-1 to TRBJ2-1, with a tentative D call TRBD2 (6 bases). The V gene lost 0 bases and the J gene lost 5 bases, with 8 bases spanning the gap. There are 14 residues in the CDR3. CDR1 is LGHDT and CDR2 is YNNKEL in the germline V gene (reference sequence). The CDR3 protein is CASSQEGGNNEQFF. The DNA of the CDR3 is TGTGCCAGCAGCCAAGAGGGGGGAAACAATGAGCAGTTCTTC.

This clonotype was observed a handful of times. The V gene is TRBV28, the J gene TRBJ2-3, with no clear D. Germline values: CDR1 MDHEN, CDR2 SYDVKM. V was shortened by 3 bases and J by 2 bases, with 9 bases between the two germline ends. This CDR3 is 14 amino acids long. CDR3 region: CASSFPPHTDTQYF. The CDR3 nucleotides are TGTGCCAGCAGTTTTCCCCCGCACACAGATACGCAGTATTTT. Filled out from reference TRBV28 and TRBJ2-3, the complete variable domain reads DVKVTQSSRYLVKRTGEKVFLECVQDMDHENMFWYRQDPGLGLRLIYFSYDVKMKEKGDIPEGYSVSREKKERFSLILESASTNQTSMYLCASSFPPHTDTQYFGPGTRLTVL.

This clonotype was seen at least ten times. V is TRBV5-4 and J is TRBJ2-7; TRBD2 might be the D (5 bases). Per germline, CDR1 SGHNT and CDR2 YYREEE (reference sequence). V was cut by 0 bases and J by 3 bases, with 10 bases left in between. The CDR3 is made up of 14 amino acids. CDR3 sequence reads: CASSLGTAGYEQYF. The DNA of the CDR3 is TGTGCCAGCAGCTTGGGGACCGCGGGCTACGAGCAGTACTTC.

This clonotype was observed many times. J is TRBJ2-7 and V is TRBV29-1; D is perhaps TRBD1 (5 bases). Trimming cost V 8 bases and J 6 bases, with 20 bases left between them. The CDR3 is 13 residues long. Germline values: CDR1 SQVTM, CDR2 ANQGSEA. CDR3 DNA: TGCAGCACACGGTTGGGCAGGGATGGCGAGCAGTACTTC. Its translation: CSTRLGRDGEQYF.

This clonotype was seen repeatedly, ten times or more. The rearrangement links TRBV29-1 to TRBJ1-1; tentatively, D is TRBD1 (6 bases). This CDR3 is 13 amino acids long. With 6 bases removed from V and 3 bases from J, the gap between germline ends came to 14 bases. Germline CDR1 SQVTM, CDR2 ANQGSEA. Written as DNA, the CDR3 is TGCAGCGTGAGGGGGAACGTGGACACTGAAGCTTTCTTT. Translated, it gives CSVRGNVDTEAFF.